This entry lists 29 T cell receptor beta chains sequenced from one sample in a study of cytomegalovirus exposure and HLA in healthy donors (dated 2017 in TCRdb). To prepare the library, the immunoSEQ multiplex PCR assay was applied. For the multiplex PCR, a mixture combining 60 forward primers for TCR Vbeta segments and 13 reverse primers for TCR Jbeta segments was used. The clones in this table, taken by TCRdb from immuneACCESS, are in-frame only. Not every clone is retained; where verified, under half of the shortfall comes from an unresolved V gene, and the cause of the rest is unknown. Across this sample there are about 130,000 clones, with over 65% seen only once. Of the sample, around 1.2% is held by the ten largest clones. Sequencing was performed on PBMCs. The receptors were gathered from a man aged 45-60 years in good health and CMV-seronegative.

This chain uses TRBV30 with TRBJ1-4, with D possibly TRBD1 on 5 matching bases. The CDR3 sequence is 14 residues long. V lost 3 bases, J lost 8 bases, and 16 bases lay in between. Germline CDR1 is GTSNPN and CDR2 is SVGIG (reference sequence). Here the CDR3 reads CAWSGTSGGEKLFF. The CDR3 nucleotides are TGTGCCTGGAGCGGGACCTCCGGGGGGGAAAAACTGTTTTTT.

V gene TRBV2 combines with J gene TRBJ1-2; D call uncertain. Germline V gives CDR1 SNHLY, CDR2 FYNNEI. This CDR3 spans 13 amino acids. Trimming left V 9 bases short and J 0 bases short, with 11 bases between. The CDR3 region is CASGGRSNYGYTF. The CDR3 DNA reads as TGTGCCAGTGGTGGGAGGTCTAACTATGGCTACACCTTC.

The rearrangement joins TRBV5-1 to TRBJ2-3; 7 bases agree with TRBD1. J lost 4 bases, V lost 1 base, and 6 bases had no gene match. CDR1 and CDR2 (germline): SGHRS, YFSETQ. The CDR3 covers 15 residues. This CDR3 reads CASSLTTGRADTQYF. For the CDR3, the DNA is TGCGCCAGCAGCTTGACGACAGGGCGGGCAGATACGCAGTATTTT.

This chain uses TRBV7-2 with TRBJ2-1; perhaps TRBD2 as D (6 bases). CDR1 SGHTA and CDR2 FQGNSA come from the germline V gene. With 5 bases removed from V and 5 bases from J, the gap between germline ends came to 16 bases. This CDR3 has 15 residues. In DNA form, the CDR3 reads TGTGCCAGCAGCCCCCTAAGTCGGAGGGACAATGAGCAGTTCTTC. Residues: CASSPLSRRDNEQFF.

The chain joins TRBV6-1 to TRBJ2-7; 11 nucleotides align to TRBD2. The CDR3 contains 16 residues. Trimming at V came to 4 bases and at J to 2 bases, leaving 7 bases not matched to a gene. Germline V gene data show CDR1 as MNHNS and CDR2 as SASEGT. CDR3 in amino acids: CASSAQLAGDPYEQYF. DNA of the CDR3: TGTGCCAGCAGTGCACAACTAGCGGGGGACCCCTACGAGCAGTACTTC.

The V gene is TRBV7-6, the J gene TRBJ1-1; D might be TRBD1 (5 bases). The germline V and J ends were trimmed by 1 base and 1 base, with 10 bases remaining between them. The CDR3 consists of 15 residues. Germline values: CDR1 SGHVS, CDR2 FNYEAQ. CDR3 protein: CASSLEGYGNTEAFF. The DNA of the CDR3 is TGTGCCAGCAGCTTAGAGGGGTACGGGAACACTGAAGCTTTCTTT. Full variable domain (outside the CDR3, taken from reference TRBV7-6 and TRBJ1-1): GAGVSQSPRYKVTKRGQDVALRCDPISGHVSLYWYRQALGQGPEFLTYFNYEAQQDKSGLPNDRFSAERPEGSISTLTIQRTEQRDSAMYRCASSLEGYGNTEAFFGQGTRLTVV.

The chain carries TRBV7-9 and TRBJ1-3; D is uncertain. V lost 1 base, J lost 0 bases, and 10 bases lay in between. The CDR3 loop spans 16 amino acids. Germline V lookup: CDR1 SEHNR, CDR2 FQNEAQ (reference sequence). CDR3 residues: CASSLDLADSGNTIYF. The CDR3 bases are TGTGCCAGCAGCTTAGACCTGGCTGACTCTGGAAACACCATATATTTT.

This chain's CDR3 is CASSEPPLAAPFPEQYF. CDR3 coding DNA: TGTGCCAGCAGTGAACCCCCTCTAGCGGCCCCTTTTCCCGAGCAGTACTTC. This chain uses TRBV25-1 with TRBJ2-7, with 7 bases aligning to TRBD2. In germline, CDR1 is MGHDK, CDR2 SYGVNS. The length of the CDR3 is 17 residues. J lost 6 bases, V lost 2 bases, and 16 bases had no gene match.

For the CDR3, the DNA is TGTGCCAGCAGCTTATCCGGCGGACTAGCGGGAGTGGGTACAGATACGCAGTATTTT. Its protein is CASSLSGGLAGVGTDTQYF. The chain carries TRBV9 and TRBJ2-3, with TRBD2 matching over 13 bases. This CDR3 contains 19 residues. Unmatched junction bases numbered 14, after V lost 4 bases and J lost 3 bases. CDR1 and CDR2 (germline): SGDLS, YYNGEE.

J is TRBJ2-6 and V is TRBV2; D is possibly TRBD1 (6 bases). Germline lookup yields CDR1 SNHLY and CDR2 FYNNEI. V was shortened by 8 bases and J by 1 base, with 18 bases between the two germline ends. CDR3 size: 17 residues. CDR3 residues: CASFLGRGGSGANVLTF. The CDR3 DNA sequence: TGTGCCAGCTTTCTGGGGAGAGGGGGTTCTGGGGCCAACGTCCTGACTTTC.

The rearrangement uses TRBV4-3 and TRBJ2-6; 11 bases align to TRBD1. Germline loops: CDR1 LGHNA, CDR2 YSLEER. The length of the CDR3 is 14 residues. V dropped 3 bases and J dropped 11; count of bases not matched to a gene: 3. The CDR3 nucleotides read TGCGCCAGCAGCCATAGGACAGGGGGCGACGTCCTGACTTTC. Amino acids: CASSHRTGGDVLTF.

The rearrangement uses TRBV11-3 and TRBJ2-2; 8 nucleotides agree with TRBD1. The V gene's germline CDR1 is SGHNT and CDR2 YENEEA. The CDR3 covers 15 residues. V trimming: 5 bases; J trimming: 4 bases; junction bases outside the gene matches: 6. The CDR3 region is CASSPRQGSTGELFF. In DNA form, the CDR3 reads TGTGCCAGCAGCCCGCGACAGGGGAGCACCGGGGAGCTGTTTTTT.

The V gene is TRBV27, the J gene TRBJ1-1; 10 bases line up with TRBD1. The ends lost 7 bases at V and 11 bases at J; junction bases unmatched: 10. This CDR3 spans 13 amino acids. The germline gives CDR1 MNHEY, CDR2 SMNVEV (reference sequence). Here the CDR3 DNA reads TGTGCCAGCACGACCGGGACAGGGGCTTCGGCTTTCTTT. This gives the protein CASTTGTGASAFF.

The V gene is TRBV18, the J gene TRBJ1-4; 7 nucleotides line up with TRBD1. CDR3 length equals 15 residues. The V segment lost 2 bases and the J segment 4 bases; nucleotides outside the gene matches: 4. In germline, CDR1 is KGHSH, CDR2 LQKENI. The DNA for the CDR3 is TGTGCCAGCTCACCAATAGGGACAGATAATGAAAAACTGTTTTTT. Its protein product is CASSPIGTDNEKLFF. The full variable domain, rest sourced from reference TRBV18 and TRBJ1-4, is NAGVMQNPRHLVRRRGQEARLRCSPMKGHSHVYWYRQLPEEGLKFMVYLQKENIIDESGMPKERFSAEFPKEGPSILRIQQVVRGDSAAYFCASSPIGTDNEKLFFGSGTQLSVL.

This clone occurred once. The J gene is TRBJ2-7, the V gene TRBV5-1, with 10 bases lining up with TRBD2. This CDR3 spans 15 amino acids. Per germline, CDR1 SGHRS and CDR2 YFSETQ. The V segment lost 3 bases and the J segment 4 bases; nucleotides outside the gene matches: 7. This CDR3 is CASSSSGRAFYEQYF. CDR3 sequence (DNA): TGCGCCAGCAGCTCCAGCGGGAGGGCCTTTTACGAGCAGTACTTC.

The chain uses TRBV5-4 and TRBJ1-1; TRBD1 matches 8 bases. Trimming removed 7 bases from V and 4 bases from J; junction bases left unmatched: 12. The CDR3 consists of 15 residues. Per germline, CDR1 SGHNT and CDR2 YYREEE (reference sequence). CDR3 DNA sequence: TGTGCCAGCTGGCGGCGGCAGGGGGCAGGCACTGAAGCTTTCTTT. This translates into CASWRRQGAGTEAFF. Complete variable domain (other parts from reference TRBV5-4 and TRBJ1-1): ETGVTQSPTHLIKTRGQQVTLRCSSQSGHNTVSWYQQALGQGPQFIFQYYREEENGRGNFPPRFSGLQFPNYSSELNVNALELDDSALYLCASWRRQGAGTEAFFGQGTRLTVV.

Here the CDR3 DNA reads TGCAGCGTTGGCACCGGGACTAGCGGGAGTGAGACCCAGTACTTC. As protein: CSVGTGTSGSETQYF. This chain joins TRBV29-1 and TRBJ2-5, with TRBD2 matching over 14 bases. The CDR3 runs to 15 residues. V trimming: 4 bases; J trimming: 5 bases; junction bases outside the gene matches: 6. Germline-derived CDR1 and CDR2 are SQVTM and ANQGSEA.

Turning to this clone: Compared with germline, one end of the junction differs, possibly owing to a read error. The chain carries TRBV7-7 and TRBJ2-5; D gene ambiguous. The CDR3 is 14 amino acids. The germline V gene encodes CDR1 SSHAT and CDR2 FNYEAQ (reference sequence). This chain's CDR3 is CASSLAGSPETQYF. DNA of the CDR3: TGTGCTAGCAGCTTAGCTGGTAGCCCAGAGACCCAGTACTTC.

The chain employs TRBV5-4 and TRBJ2-5; TRBD2 agrees at 11 bases. With 5 bases clipped from V and 3 bases from J, the junction kept 6 bases outside the gene matches. Germline V CDR1 and CDR2: SGHNT, YYREEE (reference sequence). The CDR3 runs to 15 residues. CDR3 residues: CASSSPGLAEETQYF. As DNA, the CDR3 is TGTGCCAGCAGTTCGCCGGGACTAGCGGAAGAGACCCAGTACTTC.

This chain uses TRBV5-1 with TRBJ2-1; 11 nucleotides match TRBD2. Per the germline V gene, CDR1 is SGHRS and CDR2 is YFSETQ. The CDR3 covers 16 residues. The V and J ends lost 7 bases and 10 bases, in that order; junction bases with no gene match: 16. In DNA, the CDR3 is TGCGCCAGCGCACCCTCCGTTCTAGCGGGAGGATCCGAGCAGTTCTTC. It translates to CASAPSVLAGGSEQFF.

The V and J genes are TRBV4-2 and TRBJ2-7; 7 bases agree with TRBD2. Germline trimming cut 1 base from V and 1 base from J; bases unmatched to any gene: 4. Germline V gene lookup returns CDR1 LGHNA and CDR2 YNFKEQ. The CDR3 runs to 15 residues. Written as DNA, the CDR3 is TGTGCCAGCAGCCAAGTACGAGCGGGATCCTACGAGCAGTACTTC. Translating it yields CASSQVRAGSYEQYF.

In this sample, this clone turned up once. V gene TRBV19 combines with J gene TRBJ2-1, with D possibly matching TRBD2 (6 bases). V lost 7 bases and J lost 0, with 16 bases in between. This CDR3 is 16 amino acids long. CDR1 and CDR2 (germline): LNHDA, SQIVND (reference sequence). In DNA, the CDR3 is TGTGCCAGTACGGTCAGCGGGTCCGGCTCCTACAATGAGCAGTTCTTC. This codes for CASTVSGSGSYNEQFF.

The chain links TRBV28 to TRBJ2-7; tentative D call: TRBD1 (6 bases). Germline V gene data show CDR1 as MDHEN and CDR2 as SYDVKM. This CDR3 spans 16 amino acids. Trimming removed 5 bases at V and 2 bases at J, with 19 bases between. CDR3 DNA: TGTGCCAGCAGTCCAGCCGTCCGGGACAAGCCCTACGAGCAGTACTTC. This sequence encodes CASSPAVRDKPYEQYF.

The chain recombines TRBV4-3 with TRBJ2-1, with 7 bases lining up with TRBD2. Germline trimming cut 4 bases from V and 6 bases from J; bases unmatched to any gene: 6. Looked up from germline, CDR1 is LGHNA and CDR2 is YSLEER. This CDR3 is built from 14 residues. The CDR3 DNA follows: TGCGCCAGCAGCCTCGGATCGGGGGGCAATGAGCAGTTCTTC. This codes for CASSLGSGGNEQFF.

The chain carries TRBV18 and TRBJ2-2; a weak D match, TRBD1 (6 bases). In germline, CDR1 is KGHSH, CDR2 LQKENI. V was shortened by 2 bases and J by 1 base, with 11 bases between the two germline ends. CDR3 length equals 16 residues. In nucleotides, the CDR3 is TGTGCCAGCTCACCAAGGGCACAGGGGAACACCGGGGAGCTGTTTTTT. Its protein is CASSPRAQGNTGELFF.

There are a few counts of this clone. V gene TRBV5-4 combines with J gene TRBJ1-5; D call uncertain. V lost 4 bases to trimming and J lost 1 base, with 15 bases between them. CDR1 is SGHNT, CDR2 YYREEE, per germline (reference sequence). The CDR3 has 16 amino acids. The CDR3 DNA reads TGTGCCAGCAGCGAGGGCGGGGAGGGAAGCAATCAGCCCCAGCATTTT. Translated, it gives CASSEGGEGSNQPQHF.

This clone was counted between two and nine times. The chain recombines TRBV9 with TRBJ2-3; maybe TRBD2 (6 bases). The CDR3 covers 13 residues. Germline V gene lookup returns CDR1 SGDLS and CDR2 YYNGEE. Trimming took 6 bases from V and 2 from J, leaving 10 bases between them. CDR3 protein: CASNRLVTDTQYF. CDR3 coding DNA: TGTGCCAGCAACAGACTAGTCACAGATACGCAGTATTTT. Combining the CDR3 with reference TRBV9 and TRBJ2-3 gives the whole variable domain DSGVTQTPKHLITATGQRVTLRCSPRSGDLSVYWYQQSLDQGLQFLIQYYNGEERAKGNILERFSAQQFPDLHSELNLSSLELGDSALYFCASNRLVTDTQYFGPGTRLTVL.

In its sample, this clone was seen a few times. The chain combines TRBV2 with TRBJ2-7; perhaps TRBD1 as D (5 bases). The germline CDR1 and CDR2 sequences are SNHLY and FYNNEI. The CDR3 runs to 12 residues. V lost 8 bases and J lost 3, with 11 bases in between. The CDR3: CASAQDNYEQYF. The CDR3 DNA reads as TGTGCCAGCGCTCAGGACAACTACGAGCAGTACTTC.

The chain couples TRBV6-6 to TRBJ2-7, with D possibly being TRBD1 (5 bases). CDR3 size: 14 residues. V lost 2 bases, J lost 3 bases, and 11 bases lay in between. CDR1 and CDR2 (germline): MNHNY, SVGAGI (reference sequence). CDR3 coding DNA: TGTGCCAGCAGTTACCGGCAGGGCCTCTACGAGCAGTACTTC. Amino acid sequence: CASSYRQGLYEQYF.